The entry that follows covers one TCR beta chain sequence. The antigen it recognizes is unknown. Base qualities are not recorded, but no much larger clone differs from it by a single base. The data were obtained in a study of blood T cell repertoires in COVID-19 (dated by TCRdb to about 2020). The study in broad terms: Collaborator samples came from the United States, Italy and Spain and covered acute and convalescent phases of COVID-19. The material from the prospective study consisted of cDNA or gDNA derived from T cells, B-cell-depleted T cells, or PBMCs. The dataset comprised deeply sampled blood TCRbeta repertoires from subjects exposed to, actively infected with, or recovered from COVID-19. The repertoires were released in a freely available public database intended as a resource for research on the immune response to SARS-CoV-2. Samples were obtained from the ongoing ImmuneRACE study (first 160 participants) and from 1,254 subjects provided by 6 global collaborators. A de-identified subject ID, COVID-19 status, age in years and sex were almost always included in the sample metadata. Where HLA class I and class II types were available, the types were taken from metadata supplied by the sample provider, not from assay-based typing.

Results the study describes overall, beyond this receptor: Clinical and demographic metadata were provided uncurated, with the amount varying by source and participant.

TCRbeta CDR3 regions were amplified from genomic DNA by means of the immunoSEQ Assay, a bias-controlled multiplex PCR. In the source study's methods: Nucleated cell counts per sample were estimated from amplification of reference gene primers within the assay. To quantify the absolute abundance of each unique TCRbeta CDR3 rearrangement, sequence reads were collapsed and filtered. For each sample, productive Simpson clonality was calculated as the square root of Simpson's diversity index across productive rearrangements. The table comes from immuneACCESS by way of TCRdb, which keeps in-frame sequences with V and J called. Part of the clones is missing from these tables; in studies checked, under half for an unresolved V gene and the rest for unknown reasons. Clone size and V and J calls were adopted from that table, with D and trimming inferred from the DNA. For this sample there are over 25,000 clones; over 75% appear just once. Approximately 16% of the sample rests with the top ten.

The collaborating institutions used their own protocols to collect whole blood in K2EDTA tubes. For TCRbeta analysis, collaborators shipped samples in one of three forms: frozen whole blood, isolated PBMCs, or DNA extracted from either of those sample types. Inclusive of the bounding cysteine and phenylalanine, the CDR3 is 16 residues long. Just the 48-base CDR3 DNA is kept, in frame starting at base 1. The germline V gene encodes CDR1 SGHRS and CDR2 YFSETQ. V is pruned by 0 bases and J by 6 bases, leaving 6 bases of the junction without a gene match. Sequences were obtained from peripheral blood. The rearranged chain carries TRBV5-1 and TRBJ2-3; the junction holds 11 bases that match TRBD2. The source of this sequence is a human donor with active COVID-19. The donor label of this sample is uncertain. The CDR3 reads as follows: CASSLDVAGGRDTQYF. The bases are TGCGCCAGCAGCTTGGATGTAGCGGGGGGGCGGGATACGCAGTATTTT.